The source of this T cell receptor beta chain is a study of human T cells and chemical hapten exposure. Looking at the study overall: 2% DPC applied to a roughly 2 cm by roughly 2 cm arm area sensitized donors. Across samples, TCR yields varied, mostly owing to small differences in pooled library volumes.

The CDR3 is made up of 13 amino acids. Time point described: pre-sensitization, week 0. Treatment meaning: therapeutic diphenylcyclopropenone sensitization with weekly scalp DPC. As originally analysed: The median was approximately 89,000 TCRs per sample, ranging about 20,000 to 700,000. TCRdb analysed the RACE reads with MiXCR anew, one entry per CDR3 protein. None of the V and J calls come from the authors' own analysis; TCRdb made them. This table has 180,000 or so distinct CDR3 sequences, more than 25% appearing once. This TCR came from a woman younger than 45 with alopecia areata. Some clones in this sample may be carry-over from other donors' samples. The source material was whole blood, sampled in connection with sensitization to the hapten diphenylcyclopropenone (DPC). The chain recombines TRBV21-1 with TRBJ1-2; the DNA was not compared with TRBD1, the D call given in the table. TRBV21-1 is noted as a pseudogene. In DNA form, the CDR3 reads TGTGCCAGCAGCAACTGGACAGGGGCTGGCTACACCTTC. Protein sequence: CASSNWTGAGYTF.